Each of the 6 T cell receptor beta chains below was sequenced from the same sample in a study of T cell responses to AZD1222 COVID-19 vaccine. TCRdb keeps only in-frame clones here, not all; method: immunoSEQ multiplex PCR. The table includes more than 130,000 clones, 90% detected once. Sequences were derived from peripheral blood, sampled on day 0 of AZD1222 vaccination. These receptors came from an adult in good health.

V is TRBV7-9 and J is TRBJ1-5; 9 nucleotides line up with TRBD1. This CDR3 has 14 residues. Trimming at V came to 4 bases and at J to 6 bases, leaving 4 bases not matched to a gene. Germline V gene sequence: CDR1 SEHNR, CDR2 FQNEAQ (reference sequence). DNA of the CDR3: TGTGCCAGCAGCTGGACAGGGGACGGTCAGCCCCAGCATTTT. It codes for CASSWTGDGQPQHF.

The CDR3 sequence: CASSPRDSYEQYF. The CDR3 bases are TGCGCCAGCAGCCCCCGGGACAGCTACGAGCAGTACTTC. This rearrangement joins TRBV4-1 to TRBJ2-7, with TRBD1 matching 7 bases. The length of the CDR3 is 13 residues. Per germline, CDR1 MGHRA and CDR2 YSYEKL. Unmatched junction bases numbered 3, after V lost 4 bases and J lost 3 bases.

The chain links TRBV3-1 (or the pseudogene TRBV3-2) to TRBJ1-1; D ambiguous. Germline loops: CDR1 LGHDT, CDR2 YNNKEL (reference sequence). The V end was cut by 1 base, the J end by 3 bases, with 6 bases between. The CDR3 totals 13 residues. In nucleotides, the CDR3 is TGTGCCAGCAGCCAAGCGGAGGACACTGAAGCTTTCTTT. This gives the protein CASSQAEDTEAFF.

This chain connects TRBV3-1 (or the pseudogene TRBV3-2) to TRBJ1-4; TRBD1 agrees at 8 bases. Germline CDR1 reads LGHDT; CDR2 reads YNNKEL (reference sequence). The CDR3 is made up of 17 amino acids. J gave up 4 bases and V 0 bases, and 7 bases lay outside the gene matches. The CDR3 sequence is CASSQEPTGGNNEKLFF. The CDR3 region has the DNA TGTGCCAGCAGCCAAGAGCCAACAGGGGGGAATAATGAAAAACTGTTTTTT.

CDR3 nucleotides: TGTGCCACTGTTGAGGACAGGGCAAGGACGACCCTGGGGGCTTTCTTT. Protein product: CATVEDRARTTLGAFF. The chain employs TRBV2 and TRBJ1-1, with TRBD1 matching over 8 bases. V gave up 10 bases and J gave up 11 bases; unmatched junction bases: 24. The CDR3 is 16 amino acids. Germline lookup yields CDR1 SNHLY and CDR2 FYNNEI.

V gene TRBV11-3 combines with J gene TRBJ2-3; D is possibly TRBD1 or TRBD2 (6 bases each). The length of the CDR3 is 19 residues. CDR1 is SGHNT, CDR2 YENEEA, per germline. V lost 0 bases, J lost 4 bases, and 23 bases lay in between. In DNA, the CDR3 is TGTGCCAGCAGCTTAGAATCCCCCGGGTTTCGGGGGCGATCAGATACGCAGTATTTT. Its protein product is CASSLESPGFRGRSDTQYF.